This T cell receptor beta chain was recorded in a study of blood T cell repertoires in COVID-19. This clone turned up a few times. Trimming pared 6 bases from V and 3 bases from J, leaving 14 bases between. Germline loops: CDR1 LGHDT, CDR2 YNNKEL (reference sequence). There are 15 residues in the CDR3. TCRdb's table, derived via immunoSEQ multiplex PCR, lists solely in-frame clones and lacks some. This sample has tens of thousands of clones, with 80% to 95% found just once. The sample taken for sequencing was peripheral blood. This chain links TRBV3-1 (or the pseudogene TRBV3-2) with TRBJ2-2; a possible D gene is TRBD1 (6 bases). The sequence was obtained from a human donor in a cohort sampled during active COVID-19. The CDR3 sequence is CASRYAGVDTGELFF. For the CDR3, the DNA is TGTGCCAGCAGATATGCAGGGGTGGACACCGGGGAGCTGTTTTTT.